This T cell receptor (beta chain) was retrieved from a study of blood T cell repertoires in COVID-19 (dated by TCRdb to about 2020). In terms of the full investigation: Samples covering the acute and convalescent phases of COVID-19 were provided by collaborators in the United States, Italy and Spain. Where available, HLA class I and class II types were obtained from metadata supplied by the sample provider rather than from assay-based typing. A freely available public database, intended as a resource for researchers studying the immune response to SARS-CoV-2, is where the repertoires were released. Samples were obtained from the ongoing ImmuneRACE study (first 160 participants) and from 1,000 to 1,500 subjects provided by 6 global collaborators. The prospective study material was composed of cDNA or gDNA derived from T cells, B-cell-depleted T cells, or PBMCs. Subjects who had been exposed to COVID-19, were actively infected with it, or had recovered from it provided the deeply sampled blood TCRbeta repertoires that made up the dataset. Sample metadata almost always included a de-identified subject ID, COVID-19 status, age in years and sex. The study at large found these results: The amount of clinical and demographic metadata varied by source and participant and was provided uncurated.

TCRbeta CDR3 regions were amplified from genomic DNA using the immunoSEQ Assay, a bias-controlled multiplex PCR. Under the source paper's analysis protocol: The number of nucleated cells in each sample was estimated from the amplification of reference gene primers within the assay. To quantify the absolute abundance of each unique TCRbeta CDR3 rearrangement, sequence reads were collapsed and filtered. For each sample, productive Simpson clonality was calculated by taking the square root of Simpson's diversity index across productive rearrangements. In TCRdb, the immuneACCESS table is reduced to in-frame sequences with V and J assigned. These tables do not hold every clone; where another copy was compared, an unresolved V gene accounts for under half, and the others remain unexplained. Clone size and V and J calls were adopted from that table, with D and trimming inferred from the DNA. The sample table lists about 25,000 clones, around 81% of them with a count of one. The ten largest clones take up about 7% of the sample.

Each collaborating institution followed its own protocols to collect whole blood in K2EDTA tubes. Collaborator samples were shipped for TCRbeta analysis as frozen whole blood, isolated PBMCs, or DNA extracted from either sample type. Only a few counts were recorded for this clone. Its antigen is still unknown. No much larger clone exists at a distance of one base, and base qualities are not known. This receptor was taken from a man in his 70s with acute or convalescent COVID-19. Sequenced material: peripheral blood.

The DNA sequence reads TGTGCCAGCAGCCTACAGGGGGTGAACACTGAAGCTTTCTTT. Its protein product is CASSLQGVNTEAFF. The chain was built from TRBV5-5 and TRBJ1-1, with 8 junctional bases fitting TRBD1. From its cysteine to its phenylalanine, the CDR3 spans 14 amino acids. The sequence is cut down to CDR3 DNA, 42 bases in frame from base 1. The germline V gene (reference sequence) provides CDR1 SGHKS and CDR2 YYEKEE. V trim: 4 bases; J trim: 0 bases; unmatched bases: 2.